This passage covers 5 T cell receptor beta chains from one sample sequenced in a study of identical twins. Each CDR3 protein gets one entry after TCRdb re-called the 5' RACE reads with MiXCR. The data hold fewer than 800,000 distinct CDR3 sequences, with 7% to 7.5% observed a single time. These data were likewise used in another study, on yellow fever vaccine responses in identical twins.

The specimen was PBMCs. These receptors were collected from a woman between 18 and 30 years old in good health.

The table lists this clonotype with a few counts. The chain has TRBV27 and TRBJ2-7, with D uncertain. The V gene lost 4 bases and the J gene lost 5 bases, with 6 bases spanning the gap. The CDR3 is made up of 11 amino acids. Germline CDR1 MNHEY, CDR2 SMNVEV (reference sequence). The CDR3 region has the DNA TGTGCCAGCAGTTCGGGCAACGAGCAGTACGTC. It encodes CASSSGNEQYV.

Many counts were recorded for this clonotype. The V call is TRBV6-1, the J call TRBJ2-3; 8 nucleotides agree with TRBD1. The CDR3 contains 15 residues. Germline assignment: CDR1 MNHNS and CDR2 SASEGT. V shed 4 bases, J shed 3 bases, and the junction held 6 bases outside the gene matches. The CDR3 DNA reads TGTGCCAGCAGTGTTGGGACAGGTGGGACAGATACGCAGTATTTT. Translating it yields CASSVGTGGTDTQYF.

The sample holds a few counts of this clonotype. This sequence joins TRBV25-1 and TRBJ2-2; 12 bases align to TRBD1. The junction had 4 bases not matched to a gene; V was cut back by 4 bases and J by 7 bases. The CDR3 has 15 amino acids. CDR1 and CDR2 from the germline V gene are MGHDK and SYGVNS. The CDR3 nucleotides are TGTGCCAGCAGTGGGGACAGGGGGCATGGCGGGGAGCTGTTTTTT. Amino acids: CASSGDRGHGGELFF.

This clonotype was seen more than once but under ten times. The chain recombines TRBV11-2 with TRBJ2-2, with TRBD2 identical over 7 bases. Trimming took 5 bases from V and 4 from J; bases not matched to a gene: 7. CDR3 size: 15 residues. Germline CDR1 is SGHAT and CDR2 is FQNNGV. The CDR3 protein is CASSPGLVGTGELFF. DNA for the CDR3: TGTGCCAGCAGCCCCGGACTAGTTGGCACCGGGGAGCTGTTTTTT. The whole variable domain, remainder taken from reference TRBV11-2 and TRBJ2-2, is EAGVAQSPRYKIIEKRQSVAFWCNPISGHATLYWYQQILGQGPKLLIQFQNNGVVDDSQLPKDRFSAERLKGVDSTLKIQPAKLEDSAVYLCASSPGLVGTGELFFGEGSRLTVL.

The V call is TRBV14, the J call TRBJ2-7, with D maybe TRBD1 (5 bases). Germline CDR1 and CDR2: SGHDN and FVKESK. There are 13 residues in the CDR3. V was clipped by 0 bases and J by 6 bases, with 9 bases between them. For the CDR3, the DNA is TGTGCCAGCAGCCAAGACCAGGGTGGCGAGCAGTACGTC. It yields the protein CASSQDQGGEQYV.